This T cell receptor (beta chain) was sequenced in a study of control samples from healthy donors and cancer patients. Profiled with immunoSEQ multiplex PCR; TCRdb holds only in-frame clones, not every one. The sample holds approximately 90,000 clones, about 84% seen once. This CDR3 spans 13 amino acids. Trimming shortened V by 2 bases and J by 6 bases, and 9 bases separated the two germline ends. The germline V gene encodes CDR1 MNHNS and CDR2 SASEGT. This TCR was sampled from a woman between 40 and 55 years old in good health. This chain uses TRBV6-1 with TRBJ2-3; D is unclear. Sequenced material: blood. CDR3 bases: TGTGCCAGCAGTGAACGGGCGCCGGATACGCAGTATTTT. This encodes CASSERAPDTQYF.